The rows below give T cell receptor beta chains drawn from one sample of a study of blood T cell repertoires in COVID-19. The protocol was immunoSEQ multiplex PCR, while the TCRdb copy is restricted to in-frame clones and leaves out a portion. Here the sample spans about 200,000 clones, approximately 85% being singletons. What was sequenced was peripheral blood. All receptors come from a woman aged 70-85 years with COVID-19, enrolled during active disease. CDR3s include the opening cysteine and the closing phenylalanine or tryptophan. The D gene is left open where the match is weak. Size values are once, few and many counts, or a class for expanded clones, and some rows have none.

TRBD2	TRBV10-3	TRBJ2-2	-	TGTGCCATCACCCCCCGGGCGGGAGAGGCGAAGGAGACCGGGGAGCTGTTTTTT	CAITPRAGEAKETGELFF
-	TRBV4-3	TRBJ1-1	once	TGCGCCAGCAGCCAAGATCCACAGTCTGAAGCTTTCTTT	CASSQDPQSEAFF
-	TRBV25-1	TRBJ1-2	once	TGTGCCAGCAGTAGACCAGGGGCCGTCGGCTATGGCTACACCTTC	CASSRPGAVGYGYTF
-	TRBV29-1	TRBJ2-3	-	TGCAGCGTTGAGACTACGCAAGATACGCAGTATTTT	CSVETTQDTQYF
TRBD1	TRBV27	TRBJ1-2	-	TGTGCCAGCAGTTCCGCCGGGACAGGGGGTTCTAACTATGGCTACACCTTC	CASSSAGTGGSNYGYTF
TRBD2	TRBV7-8	TRBJ2-1	-	TGTGCCAGCAGCCCCCGGGAGCGGGAGGGTAGGGAGCAGTTCTTC	CASSPREREGREQFF
-	TRBV28	TRBJ1-2	-	TGTGCCAGCAGTTTGTGGGAGACATCCGACTATGGCTACACCTTC	CASSLWETSDYGYTF
-	TRBV5-8	TRBJ2-5	-	TGTGCCAGCAGCTTGGAACCTGTAGAAGAGACCCAGTACTTC	CASSLEPVEETQYF
TRBD1	TRBV2	TRBJ1-2	-	TGTGCCAGCAATGCCGGGACAGACAACACGGGCTACACCTTC	CASNAGTDNTGYTF
-	TRBV15	TRBJ1-5	-	TGTGCCACCAGCGGCACAGGGTACCAGCCCCAGCATTTT	CATSGTGYQPQHF
-	TRBV29-1	TRBJ1-4	-	TGCAGCGTTGCGCCACAGCTAACTAATGAAAAACTGTTTTTT	CSVAPQLTNEKLFF
TRBD2	TRBV5-5	TRBJ2-7	-	TGTGCCAGCAGCCCTAATAGCGGGAGGCTCGACGAGCAGTACTTC	CASSPNSGRLDEQYF
TRBD1	TRBV10-3	TRBJ2-5	-	TGTGCCACCTGGACAGGGGTGGACGAGACCCAGTACTTC	CATWTGVDETQYF
-	TRBV3-1/TRBV3-2	TRBJ1-6	-	TGTGCCAGCAGCCAAGCAAGGGGCCCTAATTCACCCCTCCACTTT	CASSQARGPNSPLHF
TRBD2	TRBV9	TRBJ2-3	-	TGTGCCAGCAGCGTAGGTGCGGGAGGGCCGTCAGATACGCAGTATTTT	CASSVGAGGPSDTQYF
-	TRBV28	TRBJ1-3	-	TGTGCCAGCAGGCCAATCACAGGGAACTCCGGAAACACCATATATTTT	CASRPITGNSGNTIYF
-	TRBV9	TRBJ2-1	-	TGTGCCAGCAGCGTTAGTAGCCGGAAGGAAGGGCAGTTCTTC	CASSVSSRKEGQFF
-	TRBV19	TRBJ1-5	-	TGTGCCAGTAAACGGGAAGAAGTGGGCAATCAGCCCCAGCATTTT	CASKREEVGNQPQHF
TRBD1	TRBV28	TRBJ2-1	-	TGTGCCAGCAGTTTATTGTCGCAGGGGGCTCGGAGTGAGCAGTTCTTC	CASSLLSQGARSEQFF
-	TRBV28	TRBJ2-7	-	TGTGCCATCGTCGGTAAGACAGAGCAGTACTTC	CAIVGKTEQYF
-	TRBV12-2	TRBJ2-4	-	TGTGCAAGTCGCTTAGTACCGGTTCTAGCCAAAAACATTCAGTACTTC	CASRLVPVLAKNIQYF
TRBD1	TRBV5-1	TRBJ1-2	-	TGCGCCAGCAGGCTCTTTCCTACTGGACAGGTCGGGAGTGGCTACACCTTC	CASRLFPTGQVGSGYTF
-	TRBV9	TRBJ2-3	-	TGTGCCAGTGAAACATATGGGGCGGGGTCCACAGATACGCAGTATTTT	CASETYGAGSTDTQYF
-	TRBV12-3/TRBV12-4	TRBJ2-7	-	TGTGCCAGCACCCCGGGTCTTCGCTACGAGCAGTACTTC	CASTPGLRYEQYF
-	TRBV4-3	TRBJ2-1	-	TGCGCCAGCAGCCAAGATTGGACGGGAGTGGGTAATGAGCAGTTCTTC	CASSQDWTGVGNEQFF
TRBD1	TRBV25-1	TRBJ1-1	-	TGTGCCAGCAGCCGAAGACAGGGGCCGGGGGCTGAAGCTTTCTTT	CASSRRQGPGAEAFF
-	TRBV24-1	TRBJ2-3	-	TGTGCCACCAGTGCCTCAGGGAGGGATACGCAGTATTTT	CATSASGRDTQYF
-	TRBV5-4	TRBJ1-4	-	TGTGCCAGCAGCTTGGCGGGGTTGCGCGAAAAACTGTTTTTT	CASSLAGLREKLFF
-	TRBV5-8	TRBJ1-6	-	TGTGCCAGCAGCTCCATGCCTGGGGCTCGCTCACCCCTCCACTTT	CASSSMPGARSPLHF
TRBD1	TRBV6-5	TRBJ1-5	-	TGTGCCAGCAGTCGGGACAGTGGCTCTGAGCCCCAGCATTTT	CASSRDSGSEPQHF
TRBD1	TRBV5-6	TRBJ2-7	once	TGTGCCAGCAGCTTGGTAGGGGACAGGGAGGACGAGCAGTACTTC	CASSLVGDREDEQYF
TRBD1	TRBV28	TRBJ1-4	-	TGTGCCAGCAGTTCACAGGGGAGTCTAGGGGAAAAACTGTTTTTT	CASSSQGSLGEKLFF
TRBD1	TRBV4-3	TRBJ2-3	-	TGCGCCAGCAGCCAAGATCTGGGACAGGGGTTGATAGATACGCAGTATTTT	CASSQDLGQGLIDTQYF
-	TRBV28	TRBJ2-2	few	TGTGCCAGCAAGGAGGGGCCGAACACCGGGGAGCTGTTTTTT	CASKEGPNTGELFF
TRBD2	TRBV5-4	TRBJ2-1	-	TGTGCCAGCACCTCGTTACTAGCGGGAGCCGGCAATGAGCAGTTCTTC	CASTSLLAGAGNEQFF
TRBD2	TRBV7-9	TRBJ2-7	-	TGTGCCAGCAGCGTTCGACTAGCGGGAGACTCCGAGCAGTACTTC	CASSVRLAGDSEQYF
TRBD1	TRBV7-9	TRBJ1-6	-	TGTGCCAGCAGTCGGGGGACAGAGACCTATAATTCACCCCTCCACTTT	CASSRGTETYNSPLHF
TRBD1	TRBV30	TRBJ1-2	-	TGTGCCTGGAGTGTAGGACAGGGGGGCGGCTACACCTTC	CAWSVGQGGGYTF
TRBD1	TRBV19	TRBJ1-2	-	TGTGCCAGTACTGAGGGGGCAGTTTATGGCTACACCTTC	CASTEGAVYGYTF
TRBD2	TRBV6-2/TRBV6-3	TRBJ2-1	-	TGTGCCAGCAGTTACAGGACTAGCGGGAACAATGAGCAGTTCTTC	CASSYRTSGNNEQFF
-	TRBV7-2	TRBJ2-1	-	TGTGCCAGCAGCTTAGTATTGGAGAATGGGGCGCTCTTC	CASSLVLENGALF
TRBD2	TRBV7-8	TRBJ2-4	once	TGTGCCAGCAGCGTCCGGACCGGGACTAGCGATCGAGCCAAAAACATTCAGTACTTC	CASSVRTGTSDRAKNIQYF